This T cell receptor (beta chain) is drawn from a study of shared clonotypes between healthy human individuals. Overall study: Each donor's CD8 memory used one plate, CD8 naive two, each CD4 subset three. Study-level findings and limits: Clonotypes shared by all four donors outscored non-shared clonotypes in generation probability.

The V segment lost 2 bases and the J segment 3 bases; nucleotides outside the gene matches: 5. CDR3 length equals 14 residues. Germline-derived CDR1 and CDR2 are SGHRS and YFSETQ. With respect to this clone: Its specificity is not known.

The study drew all its donors from Caucasian adults living in Nashville, Tennessee. Only in-frame clones appear in the TCRdb table, and some are missing; sequencing was by immunoSEQ multiplex PCR. This sample has more than 2,000,000 clones, with approximately 93% found just once. The chain combines TRBV5-1 with TRBJ2-7; 7 positions agree with TRBD1. Input material: naive CD4+ T cells from PBMCs. This sample's subset: CD45RA+ positively selected. This receptor was identified in a man younger than 30 in good health. Some clones in this sample may be carry-over from other donors' samples. This CDR3 is CASSFDRASYEQYF. In DNA form, the CDR3 reads TGCGCCAGCAGCTTTGACAGGGCAAGCTACGAGCAGTACTTC.